This TCR beta chain was recorded in a study of blood T cell repertoires in COVID-19. Study at large: PBMCs, B-cell-depleted T cells, or T cells were the source of the cDNA or gDNA that made up the material.

CDR1 and CDR2 from the germline V gene are LGHDT and YNNKEL (reference sequence). The germline V and J ends were trimmed by 3 bases and 1 base, with 6 bases remaining between them. CDR3 size: 13 residues. The method was immunoSEQ multiplex PCR; TCRdb's version includes in-frame clones alone and lacks a portion of them. The table records over 150,000 clones, roughly 85% of them present only once. The J gene is TRBJ1-1, the V gene TRBV3-1 (or the pseudogene TRBV3-2); D call uncertain. Material for sequencing was PBMCs or T cells enriched from blood (not recorded which). This sequence was found in a man aged 35 to 55 who had recovered from COVID-19. CDR3 DNA: TGTGCCAGCAGCCACACTAGGAACACTGAAGCTTTCTTT. Its translation: CASSHTRNTEAFF.